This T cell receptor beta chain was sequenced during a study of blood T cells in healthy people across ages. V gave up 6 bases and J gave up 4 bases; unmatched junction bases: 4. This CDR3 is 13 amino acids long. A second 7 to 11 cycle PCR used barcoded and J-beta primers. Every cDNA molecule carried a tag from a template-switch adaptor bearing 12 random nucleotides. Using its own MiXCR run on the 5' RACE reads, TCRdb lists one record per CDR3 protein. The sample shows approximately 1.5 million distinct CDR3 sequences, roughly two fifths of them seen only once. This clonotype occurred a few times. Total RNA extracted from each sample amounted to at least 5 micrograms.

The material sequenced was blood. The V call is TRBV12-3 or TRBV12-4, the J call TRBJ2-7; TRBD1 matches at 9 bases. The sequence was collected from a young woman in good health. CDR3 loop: CASRSTGGYEQYF. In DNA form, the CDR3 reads TGTGCCAGCAGATCGACAGGGGGTTACGAGCAGTACTTC.